This TCR beta chain emerged from a study of beta chain features in type 1 diabetes. The overall study: The number of sorted cells examined across all samples was approximately 110,000,000.

Expressed TCRB transcripts were sequenced because the isolated RNA had all been reverse transcribed beforehand. This table comes from immunoSEQ multiplex PCR, and its TCRdb copy is limited to in-frame clones, with some not included. Here the sample spans 640,000 or so clones, roughly an eighth being singletons. Study-wide results and caveats: People with Type 1 diabetes carried modestly yet significantly shorter TCRB CDR3s in all four CD4+ subsets. Unsettled here was the matter of whether HLA type influences TCRB rearrangement.

The CDR3 contains 14 residues. The ends were cut back, 1 base at V and 1 base at J, with 5 bases in the middle. Germline V gene data show CDR1 as MGHDK and CDR2 as SYGVNS. This clone came up a few times. Its cognate antigen is unknown. Material for sequencing was naive CD4+ T cells from blood. The sequence was collected from a man aged 18 to 30 with type 1 diabetes. The genes are TRBV25-1 and TRBJ2-1; D is ambiguous. CDR3 region: CASSESTSYNEQFF. The CDR3, as DNA: TGTGCCAGCAGTGAATCAACATCCTACAATGAGCAGTTCTTC.